What follows describes a single TCR beta chain. Antigen specificity is unknown. The data originate from a study of regulatory T cells in long-lasting Graves disease. Study background: Over 5 years on antithyroid drugs plus positive TSH receptor antibodies marked Graves' disease as persistent.

Time point reported: persistent/refractory GD, antithyroid drugs over 5 years with positive TRAb. With RNA extracted from PBMCs as input, the TCR library was made. The patient group derived from an endocrinology department in Xi'an, China. The TCR beta library used iRepertoire HTBI primers with Arm-PCR amplification of CDR3. TCRdb recomputed calls from the multiplex PCR reads with MiXCR, one row per CDR3 protein. The profile shows about 470,000 distinct CDR3 sequences, 20% to 25% of them singletons. Whole-study findings and limits: Accuracy might have suffered from few samples.

CDR3 size: 11 residues. The ends were cut back, 6 bases at V and 6 bases at J, with 8 bases in the middle. Germline CDR1 WSHSY, CDR2 SAAADI. The source was peripheral blood mononuclear cells (PBMCs), collected when the disease was refractory, from a patient treated with antithyroid drugs. The chain links TRBV10-2 to TRBJ2-5, with D unresolved. The clonotype was recovered from a female donor with Graves disease. Here the CDR3 DNA reads TGCGCCAGCAGGCGCCTACAGACCCAGTACTTC. Translated: CASRRLQTQYF.